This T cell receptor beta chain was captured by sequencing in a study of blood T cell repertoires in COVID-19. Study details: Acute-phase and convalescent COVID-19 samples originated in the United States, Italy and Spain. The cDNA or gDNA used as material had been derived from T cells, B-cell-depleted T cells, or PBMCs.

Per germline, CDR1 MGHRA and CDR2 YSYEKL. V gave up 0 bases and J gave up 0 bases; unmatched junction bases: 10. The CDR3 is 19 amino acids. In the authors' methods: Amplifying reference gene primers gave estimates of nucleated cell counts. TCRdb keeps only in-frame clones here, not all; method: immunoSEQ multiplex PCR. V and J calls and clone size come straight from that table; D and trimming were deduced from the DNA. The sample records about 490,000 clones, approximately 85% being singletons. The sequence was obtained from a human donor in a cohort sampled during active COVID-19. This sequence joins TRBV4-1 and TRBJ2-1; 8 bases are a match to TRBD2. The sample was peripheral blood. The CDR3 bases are TGCGCCAGCAGCCAAGATCGAGGCGGGAGGCCCAGCTCCTACAATGAGCAGTTCTTC. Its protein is CASSQDRGGRPSSYNEQFF.